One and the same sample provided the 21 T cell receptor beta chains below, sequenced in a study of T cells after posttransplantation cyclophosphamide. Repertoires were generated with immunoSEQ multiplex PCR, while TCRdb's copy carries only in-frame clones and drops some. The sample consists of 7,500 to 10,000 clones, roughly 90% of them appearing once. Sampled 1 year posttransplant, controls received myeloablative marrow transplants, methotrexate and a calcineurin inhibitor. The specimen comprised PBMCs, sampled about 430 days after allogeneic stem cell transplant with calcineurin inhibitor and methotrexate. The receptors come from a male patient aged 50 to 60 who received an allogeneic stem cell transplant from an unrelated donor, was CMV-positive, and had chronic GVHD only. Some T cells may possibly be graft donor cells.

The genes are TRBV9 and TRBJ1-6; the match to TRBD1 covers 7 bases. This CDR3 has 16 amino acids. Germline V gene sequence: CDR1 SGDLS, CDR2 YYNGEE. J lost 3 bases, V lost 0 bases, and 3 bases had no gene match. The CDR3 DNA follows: TGTGCCAGCAGCGTAGGCACAGGGGACTATAATTCACCCCTCCACTTT. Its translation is CASSVGTGDYNSPLHF.

CDR3 nucleotide sequence: TGTGCCAGCAGTTACGGAGTCCTGAACACTGAAGCTTTCTTT. Its translation is CASSYGVLNTEAFF. This sequence joins TRBV6-5 and TRBJ1-1; no definite D call. This CDR3 is built from 14 residues. V was clipped by 2 bases and J by 0 bases, with 7 bases between them. The germline gives CDR1 MNHEY, CDR2 SVGAGI.

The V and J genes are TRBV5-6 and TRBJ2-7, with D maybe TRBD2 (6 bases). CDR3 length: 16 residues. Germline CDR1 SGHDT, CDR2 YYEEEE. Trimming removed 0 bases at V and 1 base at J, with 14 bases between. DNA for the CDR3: TGTGCCAGCAGCTTGGAAGGTAGCGGACATTCCTACGAGCAGTACTTC. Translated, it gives CASSLEGSGHSYEQYF.

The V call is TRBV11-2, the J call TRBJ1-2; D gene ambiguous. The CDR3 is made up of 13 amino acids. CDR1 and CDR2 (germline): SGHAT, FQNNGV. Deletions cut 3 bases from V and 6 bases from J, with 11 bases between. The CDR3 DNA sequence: TGTGCCAGCAGCTTGGTCCCCGACAATGGCTACACCTTC. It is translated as CASSLVPDNGYTF.

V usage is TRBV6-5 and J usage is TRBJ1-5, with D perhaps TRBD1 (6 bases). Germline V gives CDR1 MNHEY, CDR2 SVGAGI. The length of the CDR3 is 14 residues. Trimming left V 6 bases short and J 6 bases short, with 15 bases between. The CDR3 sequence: CASSMDRGGQPQHF. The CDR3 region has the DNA TGTGCCAGCAGCATGGACCGAGGGGGTCAGCCCCAGCATTTT.

CDR3 residues: CASSLDSLGNEQFF. The CDR3 nucleotides read TGTGCCAGCAGCCTGGACAGTTTAGGCAATGAGCAGTTCTTC. The V call is TRBV11-2, the J call TRBJ2-1; perhaps TRBD1 as D (6 bases). The ends were cut back, 5 bases at V and 6 bases at J, with 14 bases in the middle. CDR3 size: 14 residues. Germline V gene sequence: CDR1 SGHAT, CDR2 FQNNGV.

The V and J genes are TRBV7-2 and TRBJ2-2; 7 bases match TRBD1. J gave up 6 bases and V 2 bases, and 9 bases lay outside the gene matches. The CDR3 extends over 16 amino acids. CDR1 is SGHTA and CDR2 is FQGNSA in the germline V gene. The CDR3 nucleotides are TGTGCCAGCAGCTTACCGACAGGGCGAAGTCCCGGGGAGCTGTTTTTT. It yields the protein CASSLPTGRSPGELFF.

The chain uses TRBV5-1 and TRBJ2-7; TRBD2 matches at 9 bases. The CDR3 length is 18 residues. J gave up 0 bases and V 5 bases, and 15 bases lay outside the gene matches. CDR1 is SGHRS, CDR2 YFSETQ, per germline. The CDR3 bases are TGCGCCAGCAGGATGCTTTCAGGGCGGGAGGGGAGCTCCTACGAGCAGTACTTC. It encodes CASRMLSGREGSSYEQYF.

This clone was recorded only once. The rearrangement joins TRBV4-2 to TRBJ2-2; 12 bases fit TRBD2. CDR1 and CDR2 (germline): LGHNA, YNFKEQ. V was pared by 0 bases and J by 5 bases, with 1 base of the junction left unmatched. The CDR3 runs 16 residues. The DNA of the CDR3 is TGTGCCAGCAGCCAAGAACTAGCGGGGGGTACCGGGGAGCTGTTTTTT. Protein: CASSQELAGGTGELFF.

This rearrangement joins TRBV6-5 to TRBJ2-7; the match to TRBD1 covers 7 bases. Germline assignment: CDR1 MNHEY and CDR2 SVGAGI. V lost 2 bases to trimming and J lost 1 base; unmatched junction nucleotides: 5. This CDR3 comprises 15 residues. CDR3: CASSYAGTASYEQYF. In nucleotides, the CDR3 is TGTGCCAGCAGTTACGCCGGGACAGCATCCTACGAGCAGTACTTC.

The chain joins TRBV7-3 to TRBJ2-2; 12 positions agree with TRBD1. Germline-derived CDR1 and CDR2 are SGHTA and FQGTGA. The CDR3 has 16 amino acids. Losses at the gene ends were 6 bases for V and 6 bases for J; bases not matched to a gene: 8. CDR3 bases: TGTGCCAGCAGGGACGGGACAGGGGGCGCAGCCGGGGAGCTGTTTTTT. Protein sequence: CASRDGTGGAAGELFF.

The CDR3 sequence is CASSQVGSVAGLSYEQYF. The CDR3 DNA follows: TGTGCCAGCAGCCAAGTCGGCTCCGTGGCAGGGCTCTCCTACGAGCAGTACTTC. This chain links TRBV9 with TRBJ2-7; D is possibly TRBD1 (5 bases). Trimming pared 4 bases from V and 0 bases from J, leaving 23 bases between. Germline CDR1 SGDLS, CDR2 YYNGEE. CDR3 length equals 18 residues. Combining the CDR3 with reference TRBV9 and TRBJ2-7 gives the whole variable domain DSGVTQTPKHLITATGQRVTLRCSPRSGDLSVYWYQQSLDQGLQFLIQYYNGEERAKGNILERFSAQQFPDLHSELNLSSLELGDSALYFCASSQVGSVAGLSYEQYFGPGTRLTVT.

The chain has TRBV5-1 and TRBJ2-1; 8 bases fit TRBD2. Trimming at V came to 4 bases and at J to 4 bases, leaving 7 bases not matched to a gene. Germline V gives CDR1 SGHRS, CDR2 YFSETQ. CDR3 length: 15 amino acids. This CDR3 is CASSAASGLYNEQFF. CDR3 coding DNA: TGCGCCAGCAGCGCGGCTAGCGGGTTATACAATGAGCAGTTCTTC.

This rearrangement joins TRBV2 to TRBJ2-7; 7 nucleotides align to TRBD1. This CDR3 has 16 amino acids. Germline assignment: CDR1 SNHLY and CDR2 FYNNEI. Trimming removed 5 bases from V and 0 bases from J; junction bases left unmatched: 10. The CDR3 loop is CASSPSTGRSSYEQYF. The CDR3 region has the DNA TGTGCCAGCAGTCCTTCGACAGGGCGAAGCTCCTACGAGCAGTACTTC.

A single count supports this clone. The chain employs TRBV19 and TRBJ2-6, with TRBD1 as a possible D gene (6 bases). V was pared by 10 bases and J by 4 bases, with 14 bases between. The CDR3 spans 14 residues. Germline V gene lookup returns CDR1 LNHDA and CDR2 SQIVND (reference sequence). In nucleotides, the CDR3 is TGTGCCATAATCCACAGGGTAGGGGCCAACGTCCTGACTTTC. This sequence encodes CAIIHRVGANVLTF.

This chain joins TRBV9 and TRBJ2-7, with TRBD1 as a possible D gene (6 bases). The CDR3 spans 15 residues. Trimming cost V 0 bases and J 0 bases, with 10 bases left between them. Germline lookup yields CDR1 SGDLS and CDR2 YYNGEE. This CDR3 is CASSVGPGASYEQYF. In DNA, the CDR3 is TGTGCCAGCAGCGTAGGCCCAGGGGCCTCCTACGAGCAGTACTTC.

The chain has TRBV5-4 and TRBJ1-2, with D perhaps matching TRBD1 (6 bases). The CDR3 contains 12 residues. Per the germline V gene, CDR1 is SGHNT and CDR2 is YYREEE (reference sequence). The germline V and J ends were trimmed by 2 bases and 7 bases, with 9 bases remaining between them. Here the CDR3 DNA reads TGTGCCAGCAGCTTCGGGACAAGTGGCTACACCTTC. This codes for CASSFGTSGYTF.

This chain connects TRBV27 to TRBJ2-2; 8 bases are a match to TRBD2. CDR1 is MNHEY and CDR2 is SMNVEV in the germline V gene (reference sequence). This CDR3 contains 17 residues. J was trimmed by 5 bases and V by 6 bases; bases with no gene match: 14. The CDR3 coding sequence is TGTGCCAGCAGCGCCGATGTGGGACTAGGCTGGACCGGGGAGCTGTTTTTT. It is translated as CASSADVGLGWTGELFF.

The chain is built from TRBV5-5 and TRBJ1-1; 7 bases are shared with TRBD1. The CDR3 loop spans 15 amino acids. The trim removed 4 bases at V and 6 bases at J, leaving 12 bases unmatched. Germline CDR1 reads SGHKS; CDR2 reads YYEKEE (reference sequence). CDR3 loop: CASSTSDRTFAEAFF. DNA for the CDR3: TGTGCCAGCAGCACCTCGGACAGGACCTTCGCTGAAGCTTTCTTT.

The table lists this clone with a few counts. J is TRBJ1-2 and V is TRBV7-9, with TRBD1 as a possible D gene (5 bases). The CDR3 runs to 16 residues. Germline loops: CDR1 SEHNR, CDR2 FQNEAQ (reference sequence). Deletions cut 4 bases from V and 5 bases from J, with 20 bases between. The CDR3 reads CASSSGLVPAYYGYTF. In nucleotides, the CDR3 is TGTGCCAGCAGCTCGGGACTGGTACCAGCTTATTATGGCTACACCTTC.

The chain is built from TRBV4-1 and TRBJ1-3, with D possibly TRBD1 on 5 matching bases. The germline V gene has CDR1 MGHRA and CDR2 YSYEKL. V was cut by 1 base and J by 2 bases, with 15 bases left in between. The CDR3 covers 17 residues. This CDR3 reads CASSQVGQTIAGNTIYF. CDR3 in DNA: TGCGCCAGCAGCCAAGTGGGGCAAACCATCGCTGGAAACACCATATATTTT.